Listed here are 11 T cell receptor beta chains from one sample, sequenced in a study of blood T cell repertoires in COVID-19. This table comes from immunoSEQ multiplex PCR, and its TCRdb copy is limited to in-frame clones, with some not included. The sample consists of approximately 40,000 clones, roughly 86% of them appearing once. Input material: peripheral blood. These receptors originate from a man aged 50 to 59 in a cohort sampled during active COVID-19.

CDR3 in DNA: TGTGCCAGCAGCCCCTTTGCGGGGGGGAGGACCTACAATGAGCAGTTCTTC. This encodes CASSPFAGGRTYNEQFF. The rearrangement uses TRBV5-4 and TRBJ2-1; 9 bases map to TRBD2. From germline, CDR1 is SGHNT and CDR2 YYREEE (reference sequence). Germline trimming cut 4 bases from V and 2 bases from J; bases unmatched to any gene: 10. This CDR3 region has 17 residues.

This rearrangement joins TRBV3-1 (or the pseudogene TRBV3-2) to TRBJ1-4; tentative D call: TRBD1 (5 bases). The CDR3 runs to 16 residues. Germline CDR1 LGHDT, CDR2 YNNKEL (reference sequence). Trimming stripped 0 bases from V and 6 bases from J, with 14 bases between. CDR3 region: CASSQETGVRHEKLFF. The CDR3 region has the DNA TGTGCCAGCAGCCAAGAAACGGGGGTCAGACATGAAAAACTGTTTTTT.

The chain recombines TRBV11-2 with TRBJ1-3; 10 nucleotides align to TRBD1. Germline V lookup: CDR1 SGHAT, CDR2 FQNNGV. The CDR3 covers 15 residues. V shed 5 bases, J shed 4 bases, and the junction held 5 bases outside the gene matches. CDR3 sequence (DNA): TGTGCCAGCAGCCTAGGGACAGGGGACGGAAACACCATATATTTT. Protein product: CASSLGTGDGNTIYF.

The chain couples TRBV9 to TRBJ2-5; perhaps TRBD1 as D (6 bases). There are 15 residues in the CDR3. Germline values: CDR1 SGDLS, CDR2 YYNGEE. Trimming shortened V by 1 base and J by 1 base, and 11 bases separated the two germline ends. The CDR3 reads CASSVNGGPQETQYF. The DNA of the CDR3 is TGTGCCAGCAGCGTAAATGGGGGCCCCCAAGAGACCCAGTACTTC.

The chain employs TRBV6-5 and TRBJ2-1; maybe TRBD2 (5 bases). This CDR3 has 15 residues. Germline V lookup: CDR1 MNHEY, CDR2 SVGAGI. V lost 5 bases, J lost 2 bases, and 13 bases lay in between. The CDR3 region is CASSTSSFPYNEQFF. As DNA, the CDR3 is TGTGCCAGCAGTACCTCTAGCTTCCCCTACAATGAGCAGTTCTTC.

V gene TRBV24-1 combines with J gene TRBJ2-3, with a tentative D call TRBD1 (7 bases). The V gene lost 0 bases and the J gene lost 3 bases, with 12 bases spanning the gap. The CDR3 extends over 16 amino acids. Germline values: CDR1 KGHDR, CDR2 SFDVKD. The CDR3 here is CATSDLRGDSTDTQYF. DNA for the CDR3: TGTGCCACCAGTGATTTGAGGGGGGACAGTACAGATACGCAGTATTTT.

The V and J genes are TRBV3-1 (or the pseudogene TRBV3-2) and TRBJ2-1, with 9 bases lining up with TRBD2. This CDR3 has 16 residues. Germline CDR1 reads LGHDT; CDR2 reads YNNKEL (reference sequence). The ends lost 0 bases at V and 4 bases at J; junction bases unmatched: 4. The CDR3 loop is CASSQDSGSPYNEQFF. In DNA, the CDR3 is TGTGCCAGCAGCCAAGATAGCGGGAGCCCGTACAATGAGCAGTTCTTC.

The genes are TRBV5-1 and TRBJ2-1; D not resolved. The CDR3 runs 12 residues. Germline CDR1 is SGHRS and CDR2 is YFSETQ. V dropped 4 bases and J dropped 5 bases, with 7 bases sitting between them. The CDR3 loop reads CASSLADNEQFF. The CDR3 nucleotides read TGCGCCAGCAGCCTTGCAGACAATGAGCAGTTCTTC. The whole variable domain, filled in from reference TRBV5-1 and TRBJ2-1, reads KAGVTQTPRYLIKTRGQQVTLSCSPISGHRSVSWYQQTPGQGLQFLFEYFSETQRNKGNFPGRFSGRQFSNSRSEMNVSTLELGDSALYLCASSLADNEQFFGPGTRLTVL.

This chain links TRBV19 with TRBJ2-1; TRBD2 agrees at 8 bases. CDR1 LNHDA and CDR2 SQIVND come from the germline V gene (reference sequence). Unmatched junction bases numbered 3, after V lost 2 bases and J lost 0 bases. The CDR3 contains 16 residues. The CDR3 bases are TGTGCCAGTAGTATAACTAGCGGAAGCTCCTACAATGAGCAGTTCTTC. Translating gives CASSITSGSSYNEQFF.

The J gene is TRBJ2-1, the V gene TRBV4-3; TRBD1 is a possible D gene (6 bases). Germline V gene lookup returns CDR1 LGHNA and CDR2 YSLEER. The V gene lost 0 bases and the J gene lost 0 bases, with 9 bases spanning the gap. The CDR3 spans 16 residues. CDR3 sequence reads: CASSQEQGGSYNEQFF. The CDR3 DNA follows: TGCGCCAGCAGCCAAGAACAAGGGGGCTCCTACAATGAGCAGTTCTTC.

This chain uses TRBV27 with TRBJ1-2, with 7 positions matching TRBD1. Per germline, CDR1 MNHEY and CDR2 SMNVEV (reference sequence). V was clipped by 6 bases and J by 4 bases; unmatched bases: 11. The CDR3 has 15 residues. This CDR3 reads CASSPFRGSGYGYTF. The CDR3 coding sequence is TGTGCCAGCAGCCCATTCAGGGGGAGCGGCTATGGCTACACCTTC.